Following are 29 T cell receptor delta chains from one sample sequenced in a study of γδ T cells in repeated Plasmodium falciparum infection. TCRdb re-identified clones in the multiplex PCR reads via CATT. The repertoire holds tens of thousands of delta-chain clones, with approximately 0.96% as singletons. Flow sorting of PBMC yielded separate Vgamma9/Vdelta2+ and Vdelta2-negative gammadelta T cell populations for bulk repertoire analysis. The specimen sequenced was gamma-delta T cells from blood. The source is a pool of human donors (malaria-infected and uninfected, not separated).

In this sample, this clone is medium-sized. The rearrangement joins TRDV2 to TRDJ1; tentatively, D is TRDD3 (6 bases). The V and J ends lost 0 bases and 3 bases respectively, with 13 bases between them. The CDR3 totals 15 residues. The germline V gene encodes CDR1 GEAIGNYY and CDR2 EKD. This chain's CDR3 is CACDTVGDDADKLIF. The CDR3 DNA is TGTGCCTGTGACACCGTTGGGGATGACGCCGATAAACTCATCTTT.

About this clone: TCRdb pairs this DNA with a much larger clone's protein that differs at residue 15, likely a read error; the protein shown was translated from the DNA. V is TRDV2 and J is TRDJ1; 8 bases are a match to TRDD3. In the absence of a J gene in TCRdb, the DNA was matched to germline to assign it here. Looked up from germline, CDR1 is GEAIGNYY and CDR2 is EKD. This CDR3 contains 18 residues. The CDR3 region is CACDTVALGARYTDTLIF. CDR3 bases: TGTGCCTGTGACACCGTCGCACTGGGGGCCCGGTACACCGATACACTCATCTTT.

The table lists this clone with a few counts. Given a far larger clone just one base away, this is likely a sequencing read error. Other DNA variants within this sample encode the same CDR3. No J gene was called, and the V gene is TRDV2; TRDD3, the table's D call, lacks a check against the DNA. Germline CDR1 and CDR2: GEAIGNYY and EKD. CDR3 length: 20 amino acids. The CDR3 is CACVAGVLGDKGRYTDKLIF. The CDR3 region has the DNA TGTGCCTGTGTTGCCGGGGTACTGGGGGATAAAGGGAGATACACCGATAAACTCATCTTC.

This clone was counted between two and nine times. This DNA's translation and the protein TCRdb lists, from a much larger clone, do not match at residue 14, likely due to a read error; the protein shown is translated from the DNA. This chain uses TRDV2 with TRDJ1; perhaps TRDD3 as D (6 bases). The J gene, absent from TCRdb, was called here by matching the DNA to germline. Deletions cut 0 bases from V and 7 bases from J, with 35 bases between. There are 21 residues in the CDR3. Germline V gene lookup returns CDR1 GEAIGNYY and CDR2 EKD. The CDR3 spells CACDTDNGSGDCGRPLGKLIF. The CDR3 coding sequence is TGTGCCTGTGACACCGATAACGGTTCTGGGGATTGCGGCCGTCCCCTGGGTAAACTCATCTTT.

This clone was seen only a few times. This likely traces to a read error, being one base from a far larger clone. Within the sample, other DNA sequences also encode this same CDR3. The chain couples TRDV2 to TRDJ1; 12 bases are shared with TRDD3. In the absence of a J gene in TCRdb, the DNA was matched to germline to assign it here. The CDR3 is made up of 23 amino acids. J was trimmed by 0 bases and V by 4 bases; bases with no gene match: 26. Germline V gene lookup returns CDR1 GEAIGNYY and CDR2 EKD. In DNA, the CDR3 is TGTGCCTGTGATGAGGTTGCAGACTGGACTGGGGGATACAGGAATACGTACACCGATAAACTCATCTTT. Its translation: CACDEVADWTGGYRNTYTDKLIF.

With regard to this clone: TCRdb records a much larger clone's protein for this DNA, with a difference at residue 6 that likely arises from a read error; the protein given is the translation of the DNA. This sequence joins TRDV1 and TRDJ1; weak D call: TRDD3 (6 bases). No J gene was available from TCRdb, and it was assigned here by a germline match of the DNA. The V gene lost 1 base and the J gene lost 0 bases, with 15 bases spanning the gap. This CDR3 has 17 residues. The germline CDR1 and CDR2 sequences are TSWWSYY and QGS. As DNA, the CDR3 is TGTGCTCTTGGGGAACCGGCTTGGATACCGTACACCGATAAACTCATCTTT. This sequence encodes CALGEPAWIPYTDKLIF.

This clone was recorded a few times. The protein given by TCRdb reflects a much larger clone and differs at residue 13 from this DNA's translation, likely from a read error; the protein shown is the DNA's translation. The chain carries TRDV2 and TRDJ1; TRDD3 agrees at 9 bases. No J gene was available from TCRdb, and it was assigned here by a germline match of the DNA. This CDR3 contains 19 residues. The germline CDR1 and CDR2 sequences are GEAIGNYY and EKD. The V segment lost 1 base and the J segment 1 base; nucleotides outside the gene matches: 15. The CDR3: CACDTGTGGPPLCTDKLIF. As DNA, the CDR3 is TGTGCCTGTGACACGGGTACTGGGGGACCTCCTTTGTGCACCGATAAACTCATCTTT.

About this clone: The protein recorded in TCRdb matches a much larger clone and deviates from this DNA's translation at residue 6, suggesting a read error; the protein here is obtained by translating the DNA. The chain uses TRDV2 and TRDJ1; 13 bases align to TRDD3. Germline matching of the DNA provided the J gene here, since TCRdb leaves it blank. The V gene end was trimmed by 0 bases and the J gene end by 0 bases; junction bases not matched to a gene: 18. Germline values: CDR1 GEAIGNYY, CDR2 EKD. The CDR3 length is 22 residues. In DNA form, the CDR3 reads TGTGCCTGTGACACCATTCAACCCCACTGGGGGATACGCCCGAATCACACCGATAAACTCATCTTT. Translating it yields CACDTIQPHWGIRPNHTDKLIF.

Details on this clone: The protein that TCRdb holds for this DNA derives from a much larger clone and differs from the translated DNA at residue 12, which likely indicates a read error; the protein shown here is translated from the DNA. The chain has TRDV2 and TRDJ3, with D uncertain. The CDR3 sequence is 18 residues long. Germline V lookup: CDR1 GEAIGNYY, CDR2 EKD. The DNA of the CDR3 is TGTGCCTGTGACACCCGTGGTCCGGGCTCCTGGAACACCCGACAGATGTTTTTC. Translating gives CACDTRGPGSWNTRQMFF.

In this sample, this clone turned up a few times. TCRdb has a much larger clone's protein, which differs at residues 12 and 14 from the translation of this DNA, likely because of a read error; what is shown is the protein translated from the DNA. The CDR3 is CACDTLSRGYAHTNKLIF. The CDR3 coding sequence is TGTGCCTGTGACACCCTCTCAAGGGGATACGCGCACACCAATAAACTCATCTTC. The V gene is TRDV2, the J gene TRDJ1; 9 bases are a match to TRDD3. The germline CDR1 and CDR2 sequences are GEAIGNYY and EKD. The CDR3 contains 18 residues.

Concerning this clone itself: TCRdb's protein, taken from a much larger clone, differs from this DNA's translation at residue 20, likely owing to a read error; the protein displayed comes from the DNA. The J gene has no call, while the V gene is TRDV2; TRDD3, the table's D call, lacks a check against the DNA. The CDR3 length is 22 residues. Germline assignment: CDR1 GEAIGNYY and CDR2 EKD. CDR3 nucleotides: TGTGCCTGTGACGGCCCTGTCCTGGGGGATACGCGTAGCTCCTGGGACACCCGACAGACGTTTTTC. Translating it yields CACDGPVLGDTRSSWDTRQTFF.

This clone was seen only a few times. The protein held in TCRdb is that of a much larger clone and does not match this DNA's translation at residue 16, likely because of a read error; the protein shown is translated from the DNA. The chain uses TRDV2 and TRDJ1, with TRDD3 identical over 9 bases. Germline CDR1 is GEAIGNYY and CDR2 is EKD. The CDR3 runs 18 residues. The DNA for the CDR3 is TGTGCCTGTGACACCGTTACTGGGGGACATCGGCTCACCGATAAACACATCTTT. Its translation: CACDTVTGGHRLTDKHIF.

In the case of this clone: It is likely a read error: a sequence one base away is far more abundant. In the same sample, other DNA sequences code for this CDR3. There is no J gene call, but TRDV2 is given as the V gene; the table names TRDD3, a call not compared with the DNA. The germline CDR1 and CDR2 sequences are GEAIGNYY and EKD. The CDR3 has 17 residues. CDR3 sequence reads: CACDTRPGPGYTDKLIF. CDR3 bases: TGTGCCTGTGACACCCGTCCGGGTCCGGGGTACACCGATAAACTCATCTTC.

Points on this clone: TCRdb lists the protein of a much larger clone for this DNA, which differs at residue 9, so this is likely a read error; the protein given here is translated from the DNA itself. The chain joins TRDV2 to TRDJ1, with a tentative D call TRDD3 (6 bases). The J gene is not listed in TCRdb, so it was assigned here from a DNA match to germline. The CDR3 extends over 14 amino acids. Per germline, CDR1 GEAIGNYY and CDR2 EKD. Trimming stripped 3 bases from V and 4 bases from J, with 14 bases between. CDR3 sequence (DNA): TGTGCCTGTGACCCTAAAACGGGGATCGATAAACTCATCTTT. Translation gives CACDPKTGIDKLIF.

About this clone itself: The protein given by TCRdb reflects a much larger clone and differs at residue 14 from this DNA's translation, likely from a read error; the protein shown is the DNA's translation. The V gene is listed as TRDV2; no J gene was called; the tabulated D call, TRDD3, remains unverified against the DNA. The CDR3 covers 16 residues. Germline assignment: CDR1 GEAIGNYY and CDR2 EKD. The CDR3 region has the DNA TGTGCCTGTGACGACATTACTGGGGGATACACCGATAAACCCATCTTT. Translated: CACDDITGGYTDKPIF.

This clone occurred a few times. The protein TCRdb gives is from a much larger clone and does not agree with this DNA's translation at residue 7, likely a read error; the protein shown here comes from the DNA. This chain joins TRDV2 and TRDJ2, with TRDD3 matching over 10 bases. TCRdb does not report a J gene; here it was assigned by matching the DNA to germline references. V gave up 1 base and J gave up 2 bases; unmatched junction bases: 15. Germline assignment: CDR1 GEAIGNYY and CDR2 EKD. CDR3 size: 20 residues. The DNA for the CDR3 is TGTGCCTGTGACACTATCTCTACTGGGGGATTAATTGAGTTGACAGCACAACTCTTCTTT. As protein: CACDTISTGGLIELTAQLFF.

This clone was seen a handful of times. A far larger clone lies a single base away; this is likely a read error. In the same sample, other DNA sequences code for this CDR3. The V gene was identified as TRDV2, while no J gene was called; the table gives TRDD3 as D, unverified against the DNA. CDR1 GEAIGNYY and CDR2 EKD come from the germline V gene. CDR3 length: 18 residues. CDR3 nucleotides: TGTGCCTGTGACACTGGGGGTTTCAGCTCCTGGGACACCCGACAGATGTTTTTT. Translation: CACDTGGFSSWDTRQMFF.

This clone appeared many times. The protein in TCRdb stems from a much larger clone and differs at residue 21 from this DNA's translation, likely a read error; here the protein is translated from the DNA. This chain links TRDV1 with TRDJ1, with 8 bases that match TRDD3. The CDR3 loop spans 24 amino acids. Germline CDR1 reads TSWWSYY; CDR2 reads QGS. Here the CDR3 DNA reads TGTGCTCTTGGGGAACGTCCTGTAACGTGGGGATACCTATTAGGACAACTGTACACCGATAGACTCATCTTT. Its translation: CALGERPVTWGYLLGQLYTDRLIF.

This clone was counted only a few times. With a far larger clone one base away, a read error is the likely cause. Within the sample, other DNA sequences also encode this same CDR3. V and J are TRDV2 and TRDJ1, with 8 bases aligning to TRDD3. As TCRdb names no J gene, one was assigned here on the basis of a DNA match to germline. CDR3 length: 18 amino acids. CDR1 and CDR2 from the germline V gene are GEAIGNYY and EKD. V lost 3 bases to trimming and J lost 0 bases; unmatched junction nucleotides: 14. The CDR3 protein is CACDPKVLGATYTDKLIF. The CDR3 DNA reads TGTGCCTGTGACCCGAAGGTACTGGGGGCCACGTACACCGATAAACTCATCTTT.

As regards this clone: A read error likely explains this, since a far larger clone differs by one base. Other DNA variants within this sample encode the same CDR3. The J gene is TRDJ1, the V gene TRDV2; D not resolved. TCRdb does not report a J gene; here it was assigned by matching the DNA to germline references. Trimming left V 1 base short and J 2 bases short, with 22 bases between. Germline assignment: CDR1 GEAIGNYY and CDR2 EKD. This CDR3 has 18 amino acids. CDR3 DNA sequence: TGTGCCTGTGACACTCTTGTTCCCTCGGTTGCACTGACCGATAAACTCATCTTT. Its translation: CACDTLVPSVALTDKLIF.

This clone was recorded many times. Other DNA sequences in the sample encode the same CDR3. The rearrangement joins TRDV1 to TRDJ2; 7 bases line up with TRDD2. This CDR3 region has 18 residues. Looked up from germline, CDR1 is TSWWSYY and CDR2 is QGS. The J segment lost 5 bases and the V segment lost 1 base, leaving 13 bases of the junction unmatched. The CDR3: CALGEQVPTISVTAQLFF. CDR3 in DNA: TGTGCTCTTGGGGAACAGGTTCCTACTATATCCGTTACAGCACAACTCTTCTTT.

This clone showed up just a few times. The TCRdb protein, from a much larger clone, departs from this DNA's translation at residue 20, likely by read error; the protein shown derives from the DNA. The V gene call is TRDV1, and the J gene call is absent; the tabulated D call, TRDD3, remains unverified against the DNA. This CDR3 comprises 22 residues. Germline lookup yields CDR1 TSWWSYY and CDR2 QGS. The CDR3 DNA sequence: TGTGCTCTTGGGGACTCCGCCACTTCCCACCTAAATACTGGGGAGGTGAACGATAGACCCATCTTT. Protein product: CALGDSATSHLNTGEVNDRPIF.

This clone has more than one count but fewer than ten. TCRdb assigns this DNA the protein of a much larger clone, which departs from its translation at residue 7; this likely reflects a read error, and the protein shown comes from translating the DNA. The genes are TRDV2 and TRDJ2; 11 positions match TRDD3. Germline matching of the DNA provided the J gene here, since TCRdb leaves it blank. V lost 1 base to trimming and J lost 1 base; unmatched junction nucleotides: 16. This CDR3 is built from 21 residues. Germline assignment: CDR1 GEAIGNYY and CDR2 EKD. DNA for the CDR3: TGTGCCTGTGACACGTTAGATGGGGGATACGCGGTTAACGATTTGACAGCACAACTCTTCTTT. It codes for CACDTLDGGYAVNDLTAQLFF.

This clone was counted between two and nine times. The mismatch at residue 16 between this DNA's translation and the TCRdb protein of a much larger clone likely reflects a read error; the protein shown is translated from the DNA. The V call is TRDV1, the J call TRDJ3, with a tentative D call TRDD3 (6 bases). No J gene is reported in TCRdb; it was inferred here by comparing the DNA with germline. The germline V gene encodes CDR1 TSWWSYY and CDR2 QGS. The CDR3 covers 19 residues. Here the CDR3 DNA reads TGTGCTCTCGAACCTTCACTCGGGGGGACATCCTGGGACACCCGACGGATGTTTTTC. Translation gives CALEPSLGGTSWDTRRMFF.

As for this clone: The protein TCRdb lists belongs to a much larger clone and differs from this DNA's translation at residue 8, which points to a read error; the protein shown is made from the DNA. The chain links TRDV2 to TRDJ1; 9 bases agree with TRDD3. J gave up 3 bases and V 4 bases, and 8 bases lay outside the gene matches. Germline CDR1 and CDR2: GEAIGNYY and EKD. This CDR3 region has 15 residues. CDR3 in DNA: TGTGCCTGTGATCGGGGGATACAATCGTCCGATAAACTCATCTTT. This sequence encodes CACDRGIQSSDKLIF.

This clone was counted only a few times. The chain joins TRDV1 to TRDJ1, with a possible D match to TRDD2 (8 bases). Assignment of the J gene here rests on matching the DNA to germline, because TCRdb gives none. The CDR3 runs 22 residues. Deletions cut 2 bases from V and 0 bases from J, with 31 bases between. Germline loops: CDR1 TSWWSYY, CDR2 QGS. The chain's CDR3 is CALGEGRHFLRGGSAYTDKLIF. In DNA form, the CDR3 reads TGTGCTCTTGGGGAAGGGAGGCACTTCCTACGAGGGGGATCCGCCTACACCGATAAACTCATCTTT.

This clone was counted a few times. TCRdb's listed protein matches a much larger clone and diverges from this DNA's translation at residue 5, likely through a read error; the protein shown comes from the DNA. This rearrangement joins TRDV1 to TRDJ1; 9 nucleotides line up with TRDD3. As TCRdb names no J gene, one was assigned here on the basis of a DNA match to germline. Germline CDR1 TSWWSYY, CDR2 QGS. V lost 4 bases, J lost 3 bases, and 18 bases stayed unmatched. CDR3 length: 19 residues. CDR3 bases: TGTGCTCTTGGGGGACCCACTATTCTGGGGGATCTACCTTCCGATAAACTCATCTTT. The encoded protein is CALGGPTILGDLPSDKLIF.

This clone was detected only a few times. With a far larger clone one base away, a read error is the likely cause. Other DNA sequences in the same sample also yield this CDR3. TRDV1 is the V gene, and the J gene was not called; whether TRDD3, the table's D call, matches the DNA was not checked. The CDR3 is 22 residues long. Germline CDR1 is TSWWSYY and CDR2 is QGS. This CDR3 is CALFGEDPNIKLGSLYTDKLIF. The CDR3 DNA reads TGTGCTCTCTTTGGGGAGGATCCTAACATTAAACTGGGTTCTCTGTACACCGATAAACTTATCTTT.

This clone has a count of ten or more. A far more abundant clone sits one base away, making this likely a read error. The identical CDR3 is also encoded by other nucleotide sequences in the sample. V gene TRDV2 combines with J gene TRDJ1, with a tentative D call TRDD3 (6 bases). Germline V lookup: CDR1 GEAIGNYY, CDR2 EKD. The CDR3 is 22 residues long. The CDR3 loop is CACDTVSPTRAMGVLHTDKLIF. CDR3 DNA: TGTGCCTGTGACACCGTGAGCCCTACCCGTGCGATGGGGGTCCTCCACACTGATAAACTCATCTTT.